The present T cell receptor beta chain was sequenced within a study of blood T cells in healthy people across ages. Study-wide results and caveats: The lack of PBMC sorting stopped any conclusive naive versus antigen-experienced comparison.

V lost 2 bases to trimming and J lost 0 bases, with 7 bases between them. Germline V gene sequence: CDR1 MNHNY, CDR2 SVGAGI (reference sequence). The CDR3 sequence is 14 residues long. On this clonotype itself: What it binds is unknown.

Primers used in a second PCR of roughly 6 to 11 cycles were a sample-barcoded 5' primer and a J-beta primer mix. TCRdb redid the calling of the 5' RACE reads with MiXCR, one entry per CDR3 protein. This sample has hundreds of thousands of distinct CDR3 sequences; 40% to 50% occur once, and the top ten carry around 21%. Sequences were obtained from blood. The clonotype was recovered from a man aged 55 to 69 in good health. This rearrangement joins TRBV6-6 to TRBJ1-1; TRBD1 might be the D (5 bases). The CDR3 is CASSYGAMNTEAFF. DNA for the CDR3: TGTGCCAGCAGTTACGGGGCCATGAACACTGAAGCTTTCTTT.